This T cell receptor beta chain is drawn from a study of early stage breast cancer tumors. Blood replicates held 0.5 ug DNA, tumor or normal breast approximately 1.5 ug, two each. Clones were sequenced by immunoSEQ multiplex PCR, and TCRdb holds only the in-frame ones, with some missing. This table holds 50,000 or so clones, 83% found once. As for this clone: The antigen remains unidentified.

Deletions cut 1 base from V and 4 bases from J, with 14 bases between. The germline V gene has CDR1 SGDLS and CDR2 YYNGEE. The CDR3 has 15 amino acids. Whole-study findings and limits: Compared with adjacent normal breast tissue, tumors showed 2 to 2.5-fold greater T cell density and higher clonality.

The sequence was obtained from a person aged 50 to 59 with breast cancer. The rearrangement joins TRBV9 to TRBJ2-5; no reliable D call. The sequencing sample was made of blood. The CDR3 DNA reads TGTGCCAGCAGCGTATTGCCAGGAGCCCTAGAGACCCAGTACTTC. This sequence encodes CASSVLPGALETQYF. Based on the CDR3 plus reference TRBV9 and TRBJ2-5, the full variable domain is DSGVTQTPKHLITATGQRVTLRCSPRSGDLSVYWYQQSLDQGLQFLIQYYNGEERAKGNILERFSAQQFPDLHSELNLSSLELGDSALYFCASSVLPGALETQYFGPGTRLLVL.